This T cell receptor (beta chain) comes out of a study of CD8 T cells in Susac syndrome. RNA was extracted with the RNeasy kit, and a quantity of roughly 0.5 to 1 ug was reverse transcribed using random hexamers. A single record per CDR3 protein comes from TCRdb applying MiXCR to the immunoSEQ multiplex PCR reads. Of hundreds of thousands of distinct CDR3 sequences in the sample, about 95% were seen once. Sequencing of TCR beta was performed on blood CD8+ and CD4+ T cells. It was treatment-naive patients with stable or active relapsing-remitting disease who made up the multiple sclerosis controls. Germline assignment: CDR1 SGDLS and CDR2 YYNGEE. The CDR3 covers 12 residues. J was trimmed by 8 bases and V by 4 bases; bases with no gene match: 3.

This TCR came from a human donor with multiple sclerosis. Sequencing input: CD4+ T cells from PBMCs. V gene TRBV9 combines with J gene TRBJ1-2; 9 bases are a match to TRBD1. CDR3 sequence reads: CASSQTGGGYTF. The DNA for the CDR3 is TGTGCCAGCAGCCAGACAGGGGGAGGCTACACCTTC.